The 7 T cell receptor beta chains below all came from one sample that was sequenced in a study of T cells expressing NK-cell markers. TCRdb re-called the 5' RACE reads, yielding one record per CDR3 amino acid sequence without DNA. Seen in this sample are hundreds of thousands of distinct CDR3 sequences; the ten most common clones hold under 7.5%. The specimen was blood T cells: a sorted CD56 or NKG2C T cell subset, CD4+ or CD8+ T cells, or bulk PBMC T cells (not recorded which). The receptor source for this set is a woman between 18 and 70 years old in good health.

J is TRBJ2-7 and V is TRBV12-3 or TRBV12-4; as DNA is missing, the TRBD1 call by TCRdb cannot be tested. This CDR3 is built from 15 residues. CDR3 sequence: CASSPQGGGSYEQYF.

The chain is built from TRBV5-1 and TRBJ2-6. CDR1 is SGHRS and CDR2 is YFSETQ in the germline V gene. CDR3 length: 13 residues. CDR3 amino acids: CASDSSGANVLTF.

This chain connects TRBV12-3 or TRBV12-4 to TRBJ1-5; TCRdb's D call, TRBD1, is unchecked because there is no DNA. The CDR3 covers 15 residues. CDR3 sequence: CASSQDRANNQPQHF.

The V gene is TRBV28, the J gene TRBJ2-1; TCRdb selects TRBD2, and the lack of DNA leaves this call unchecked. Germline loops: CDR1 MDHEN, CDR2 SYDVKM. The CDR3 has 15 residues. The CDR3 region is CASSPTLADYNEQFF.

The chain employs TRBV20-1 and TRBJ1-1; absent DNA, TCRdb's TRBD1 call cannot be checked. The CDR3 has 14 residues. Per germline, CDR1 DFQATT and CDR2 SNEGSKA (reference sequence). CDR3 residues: CSATPGQESSEAFF.

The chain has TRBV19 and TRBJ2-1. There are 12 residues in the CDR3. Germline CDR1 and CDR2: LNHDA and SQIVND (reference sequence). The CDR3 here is CASSNGYNEQFF.

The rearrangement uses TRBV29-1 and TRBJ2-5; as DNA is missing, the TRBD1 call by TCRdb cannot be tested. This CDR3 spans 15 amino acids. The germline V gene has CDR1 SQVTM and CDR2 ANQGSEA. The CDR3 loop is CSVEGPTGSKETQYF.